The 13 T cell receptor beta chains below were found in one sample sequenced in a study of T cell repertoires in cytomegalovirus infection. Each CDR3 protein gets one entry after TCRdb re-called the reads with MiXCR. The top ten clones hold less than 10% of a sample with hundreds of thousands of distinct CDR3 sequences, 24% of them seen once. Sequencing used CD8+ T cells from PBMCs. Receptor source: a human donor in good health (CMV status not recorded). Some clones in this sample may be carry-over from other donors' samples.

Notes on this clonotype: This may arise from a read error, as a much more abundant clone is one base away. This chain joins TRBV7-8 and TRBJ2-5; D is unclear. This CDR3 has 17 amino acids. Germline V lookup: CDR1 SGHVS, CDR2 FQNEAQ. CDR3 amino acids: CASSPTIGRTNQETRYF. CDR3 sequence (DNA): TGTGCCAGCAGCCCCACTATCGGACGGACCAACCAAGAGACCCGGTACTTC.

This clonotype came up a few times. V usage is TRBV7-2 and J usage is TRBJ2-4; D possibly corresponds to TRBD2 (6 bases). The V and J ends lost 3 bases and 0 bases respectively, with 18 bases between them. The CDR3 sequence is 18 residues long. Germline CDR1 and CDR2: SGHTA and FQGNSA. The CDR3 is CASSFGGPRELAKNIQYF. The CDR3 DNA reads TGTGCCAGCAGCTTCGGAGGGCCCAGGGAACTAGCCAAAAACATTCAGTACTTC.

This clonotype was recorded a few times. The chain recombines TRBV6-2 or TRBV6-3 with TRBJ2-7; TRBD2 might be the D (6 bases). Trimming took 2 bases from V and 5 from J, leaving 13 bases between them. Germline V CDR1 and CDR2: MNHEY, SVGEGT. The CDR3 runs 14 residues. As DNA, the CDR3 is TGTGCCAGCAGTTACGCCGGGACTTTTGACGAGCAGTACGTC. Protein sequence: CASSYAGTFDEQYV.

This clonotype was detected a few times. V is TRBV6-2 or TRBV6-3 and J is TRBJ2-1, with 7 positions matching TRBD1. There are 16 residues in the CDR3. V dropped 4 bases and J dropped 2; count of bases not matched to a gene: 8. CDR1 is MNHEY and CDR2 is SVGEGT in the germline V gene. CDR3 protein: CASSSGQVPTYNEQFF. The DNA for the CDR3 is TGTGCCAGCAGTTCCGGACAGGTCCCCACCTACAATGAGCAGTTCTTC.

CDR3 sequence reads: CVDSVRRANGDTQYF. The CDR3 DNA reads as TGTGTCGACAGCGTTCGGAGGGCCAATGGTGATACGCAGTATTTT. This chain joins TRBV7-3 and TRBJ2-3; the D gene is possibly TRBD2 (6 bases). The CDR3 has 15 residues. Germline CDR1 reads SGHTA; CDR2 reads FQGTGA.

This clonotype was counted once. CDR3 sequence (DNA): TGTGCCAGCCTTTGGGGGGGGACCCAGTACTTC. Protein sequence: CASLWGGTQYF. The chain combines TRBV28 with TRBJ2-5; 7 bases match TRBD2. CDR1 and CDR2 (germline): MDHEN, SYDVKM. The length of the CDR3 is 11 residues. V gave up 8 bases and J gave up 7 bases; unmatched junction bases: 4.

This clonotype appeared a few times. The CDR3 is CASSTPGRNQPQHF. The CDR3 DNA reads TGTGCCAGCAGCACCCCAGGCCGGAATCAGCCCCAGCATTTT. V usage is TRBV7-9 and J usage is TRBJ1-5; no firm D call. Trimming took 5 bases from V and 4 from J, leaving 12 bases between them. The CDR3 has 14 residues. Germline values: CDR1 SEHNR, CDR2 FQNEAQ (reference sequence).

This clonotype was seen a few times. The V gene is TRBV18, the J gene TRBJ1-6; possible D gene TRBD1, 5 bases. The CDR3 is made up of 14 amino acids. Trimming removed 8 bases from V and 7 bases from J, with 15 bases in between. CDR1 and CDR2 (germline): KGHSH, LQKENI. CDR3 residues: CASRTGRINSPLHF. In DNA, the CDR3 is TGTGCCAGCAGAACGGGACGGATAAATTCACCCCTCCACTTT.

This clonotype was seen only a few times. The rearrangement links TRBV12-3 or TRBV12-4 to TRBJ1-1, with 8 nucleotides matching TRBD1. This CDR3 region has 18 residues. J lost 5 bases, V lost 3 bases, and 17 bases had no gene match. CDR3 nucleotide sequence: TGTGCCAGCAGTTTGAGCATTCGGCAGGGGGCCTACGAAACTGAAGCTTTCTTT. Translated: CASSLSIRQGAYETEAFF.

The chain uses TRBV7-9 and TRBJ2-3; a weak D match, TRBD2 (6 bases). CDR3 length: 19 amino acids. Trimming pared 5 bases from V and 0 bases from J, leaving 24 bases between. The germline V gene encodes CDR1 SEHNR and CDR2 FQNEAQ (reference sequence). The CDR3 protein is CASSPGTVRFGTSTDTQYF. The CDR3 DNA follows: TGTGCCAGCAGCCCGGGGACTGTAAGATTCGGCACTAGCACAGATACGCAGTATTTT.

This clonotype was counted ten times or more. V gene TRBV7-8 combines with J gene TRBJ1-1; TRBD1 aligns across 8 bases. The CDR3 has 13 residues. V was pared by 6 bases and J by 5 bases, with 5 bases of the junction left unmatched. Germline CDR1 is SGHVS and CDR2 is FQNEAQ. CDR3 residues: CASSRRTGTEAFF. CDR3 nucleotide sequence: TGTGCCAGCAGTCGGAGGACAGGGACTGAAGCTTTCTTT.

The rearrangement joins TRBV19 to TRBJ1-1, with D hard to call. There are 14 residues in the CDR3. Germline lookup yields CDR1 LNHDA and CDR2 SQIVND (reference sequence). The V end lost 6 bases, the J end lost 1 base, and 12 bases lay between the germline ends. CDR3 region: CASREPPENTEAFF. The CDR3 bases are TGTGCCAGTAGGGAGCCCCCTGAGAACACTGAAGCTTTCTTT.

The chain employs TRBV29-1 and TRBJ1-2; 8 nucleotides match TRBD1. In germline, CDR1 is SQVTM, CDR2 ANQGSEA. V was clipped by 6 bases and J by 8 bases; unmatched bases: 8. The CDR3 has 12 amino acids. The CDR3 DNA reads as TGCAGCGTCGTCGACAGGGGAGGAGGCTACACCTTC. Protein product: CSVVDRGGGYTF. Full variable domain (missing parts from reference TRBV29-1 and TRBJ1-2): SAVISQKPSRDICQRGTSLTIQCQVDSQVTMMFWYRQQPGQSLTLIATANQGSEATYESGFVIDKFPISRPNLTFSTLTVSNMSPEDSSIYLCSVVDRGGGYTFGSGTRLTVV.